A selection of T cell receptor beta chains follows, all from one sample in a study of tumor and adjacent non-tumor tissue in lung cancer. TCRdb fed the multiplex PCR reads into MiXCR, producing one record per CDR3 protein. Altogether 80,000 to 100,000 distinct CDR3 sequences are present, 80% being singletons, with the ten largest covering about 31%. The specimen sequenced was distant non-tumor lung tissue. These TCRs come from a man in his sixties with small cell lung cancer. Each CDR3 is given with its conserved first and last residue. A D gene is named only where the DNA matches it firmly. Expanded clones get a size class; other rows say once, few or many, or leave the size out.

v_gene	j_gene	d_gene	abundance	CDR3nt	CDR3aa
TRBV11-2	TRBJ1-6	-	-	TGTGTCAGCAGCTTAACCCCCGCGGGCACGAGGTCACCCTTCCACTTT	CVSSLTPAGTRSPFHF
TRBV4-2	TRBJ2-5	TRBD2	-	TGTGCCAGCATCCAAGGAAATAGCGGGAGGGGGCAAGGGACACAGTACTTC	CASIQGNSGRGQGTQYF
TRBV11-2	TRBJ2-1	TRBD2	-	TGTGCCAGCAGCATGGAAGCGGGAATGAATGAGCATTTCTTC	CASSMEAGMNEHFF
TRBV11-1	TRBJ1-1	-	-	TGTGCCAGTAGCCATGGACGGGTTACTGAAGCTTTCTTT	CASSHGRVTEAFF
TRBV5-1	TRBJ2-1	-	-	TGTGCCAGCAGCTTGGGACTTACCATCTACAATGAGCACTTCTTC	CASSLGLTIYNEHFF
TRBV29-1	TRBJ2-1	-	-	TGTAGCGTTGTAGTTATATCACTAGGGAGTAATGAGCAGTTCTTC	CSVVVISLGSNEQFF
TRBV28	TRBJ2-7	TRBD2	-	TGTGCCAGCAGTTCCGGGAGGCGAAACACCTACGAGCAGTACTTC	CASSSGRRNTYEQYF
TRBV12-3/TRBV12-4	TRBJ2-7	-	few	TGTGCCAGCAGTTTAGGGGACACGGAGCCGTACTTC	CASSLGDTEPYF
TRBV20-1	TRBJ1-2	-	many	TGCAGTGCTCCTCCTGCGGGAGATGGCTACACCTTC	CSAPPAGDGYTF
TRBV12-3/TRBV12-4	TRBJ2-2	TRBD2	-	TGTGCCAGCAATCCCCGGGTAGCGGGAGGGCCCTTGAACACCGGGGAGATGTTTTTT	CASNPRVAGGPLNTGEMFF
TRBV20-1	TRBJ2-2	TRBD1	-	TGCAGTACCCTTTCGGGACAGGGGGCTAGCGGGGAGCTGTTATTT	CSTLSGQGASGELLF
TRBV6-6	TRBJ2-3	-	many	TGTGCCAGCAGTCAGCTGCGCACAGATACGCAGTATTTT	CASSQLRTDTQYF
TRBV5-6	TRBJ2-5	-	once	TGTGCCAGTAGCCCTGAGGAAGACCATGAGACCCAGTACTTC	CASSPEEDHETQYF
TRBV29-1	TRBJ2-1	TRBD2	-	TGCAGCGTTGCCGGGGGGCTAGCGGGAAGGAGCCCCTACAATGAGCAGTTCTTC	CSVAGGLAGRSPYNEQFF
TRBV4-1	TRBJ2-3	TRBD2	-	TGCGCCAGCAACCGGGAAAGCGGGGCCACAGGTACGCAGTATTTT	CASNRESGATGTQYF
TRBV11-2	TRBJ2-1	-	-	TGTACCAGCAGCTTAGAGGCAGGATTGGTTGAGCGGTTCTTC	CTSSLEAGLVERFF
TRBV12-3/TRBV12-4	TRBJ2-5	-	-	TGTGCCAGCAGTTATCAATCAGGGGAGACCAAGTACTTC	CASSYQSGETKYF
TRBV29-1	TRBJ1-1	-	-	TGCAACGTGCGGAGGGGGGCCCATGAAGCTTTCTTT	CNVRRGAHEAFF
TRBV5-4	TRBJ2-1	-	-	TGTGCCAGCAGAACCGGGACTCCCTTCGAGAATGAGCAGTTCTTC	CASRTGTPFENEQFF
TRBV11-2	TRBJ1-5	TRBD1	-	TGTGCCAGCAGCCCCAGGACAGGGGGTATTCAGCCCCAGAATTTC	CASSPRTGGIQPQNF
TRBV11-1	TRBJ2-1	-	-	TGTGCCAGCAGCTTAGCCGCAGCACCCTACAATGAGCAGTTCTTC	CASSLAAAPYNEQFF
TRBV20-1	TRBJ2-5	TRBD2	many	TGCAGTGCTCGTACTCTCGGGGGGGGAGGGACCCAGTACTTC	CSARTLGGGGTQYF
TRBV6-5	TRBJ2-1	-	-	TGTACCGGCAGTTCGACTTACAATGAGCAGTTCTTC	CTGSSTYNEQFF
TRBV7-9	TRBJ2-1	-	-	TGTACCAGCAGCTTAACAGTCGGCAATGAGCAGTTCTTC	CTSSLTVGNEQFF
TRBV11-2	TRBJ2-1	TRBD1	-	TGTGCGAGAAGCTTAGTTCGGTCCCCGGACAGGGTTATGAATGAGCAGTTCTTC	CARSLVRSPDRVMNEQFF
TRBV11-2	TRBJ1-1	-	-	TGTGCCAGCAGCTTAGGCCCCGGGGAGAATACTGAAGATTTCTTT	CASSLGPGENTEDFF
TRBV11-2	TRBJ2-1	-	-	TGTCCCAGCAGCTTAGAGGCAAGGTTGGTTGAGCAGCTCTTC	CPSSLEARLVEQLF
TRBV5-1	TRBJ2-5	-	-	TGCACCAGCAACCCCGGGAGTCAAGAGACCCAGTACTTC	CTSNPGSQETQYF
TRBV5-5	TRBJ2-2	TRBD2	-	TGTGCCAGCACTAATCGGGGGGACGGTGACGCCGGGGAGCTGTTTTTT	CASTNRGDGDAGELFF
TRBV11-2	TRBJ2-6	-	-	TGTGTCAGTAGTAAGGGATCCGGGGCCAACGTCCTGACTTTC	CVSSKGSGANVLTF
TRBV12-3/TRBV12-4	TRBJ1-2	-	-	TGTGCCTGCAGCCCCCAGGCGAACTATGGCTACATCTTC	CACSPQANYGYIF
TRBV12-3/TRBV12-4	TRBJ1-2	-	-	TGTGCCAGCAGTTTCTCCAGGACGGGGGAAAGCTACACCTTC	CASSFSRTGESYTF
TRBV11-2	TRBJ2-1	-	once	TGTCCCAGCAGCCCGGGCGAGAATGAGCAGTTCTTC	CPSSPGENEQFF
TRBV6-5	TRBJ2-1	TRBD2	-	TGTGCCGGCAGTTACTCGATCTGGGGACTAGCAGTCAATGAGCAGTTCTTC	CAGSYSIWGLAVNEQFF
TRBV5-4	TRBJ2-5	-	-	TGTGCCAGGAGCTTGACAAGCGGGGAGGGGGACCAGTACTTC	CARSLTSGEGDQYF
TRBV20-1	TRBJ1-2	-	many	TGCAGTGCTAGGGACGGAACAGCAGCTAACTATGGCTACACCTTC	CSARDGTAANYGYTF
TRBV4-1	TRBJ2-1	TRBD2	-	TGCGTCAGCGCGAATCCAACTAGCGGGGGCCTTTACAAAGAGCAGTTCTTC	CVSANPTSGGLYKEQFF
TRBV7-3	TRBJ2-1	-	-	TGTGCCACCAGCAGAGAGCCTAGGCTAGCAGGATACAATGCGCAGTTCTTC	CATSREPRLAGYNAQFF
TRBV11-2	TRBJ2-1	-	few	TGTGCCAGCAGCTTCACAGGGAGCTCCTACAATGAGCAGTTCTTC	CASSFTGSSYNEQFF
TRBV29-1	TRBJ2-3	TRBD2	-	TGCAGCGGACTAGCACGCGGCACAGATATACAGTATTTT	CSGLARGTDIQYF
TRBV20-1	TRBJ2-5	-	-	TGCAGTGCTAGAGATATAGGGAGCCCGTACCAAGAGACTCAGTACTTC	CSARDIGSPYQETQYF
TRBV5-4	TRBJ2-3	-	once	TGTGCCAGCAGCTTTCTGGGGAACACAGATACAAAGTATTTT	CASSFLGNTDTKYF
TRBV6-6	TRBJ2-5	-	-	TGTGCCTGCAAGTTAAACCGGGAGACCCAGTACTTC	CACKLNRETQYF
TRBV4-1	TRBJ2-2	-	few	TGCGCCAGCAGCCAATATGACAGAAACACCGGGGAGCCGTTTTTT	CASSQYDRNTGEPFF
TRBV7-3	TRBJ2-3	TRBD2	few	TGTGCCGGGCCATCTACTAGCGGGAGTACAGATACGCAGTATTTT	CAGPSTSGSTDTQYF
TRBV12-3/TRBV12-4	TRBJ2-6	-	-	TGTGCTAGCAGTTTCGGGGTCTCCGGGGCCAACGTCCCGACTTTC	CASSFGVSGANVPTF
TRBV4-2	TRBJ1-5	-	-	TGTGCTAGCAGCCAAGATTACGCCCCCAATCAGCCCCAGCATTTT	CASSQDYAPNQPQHF
TRBV2	TRBJ1-1	-	-	TGTGCCAGCATCTGGGTCTCGAACATTGAAGCTATCTTT	CASIWVSNIEAIF